This T cell receptor (beta chain) was captured by sequencing in a study of blood T cell repertoires in COVID-19. Study information: Specimens from acute and convalescent COVID-19 originated in the United States, Italy and Spain. From T cells, B-cell-depleted T cells, or PBMCs came the material, which was cDNA or gDNA.

This clone has only a few counts. Original analysis: Nucleated cell number was recorded as an estimate derived from reference gene primer amplification. Method: immunoSEQ multiplex PCR; TCRdb's copy keeps in-frame clones and lacks some. D and trimming come from the DNA, and the V and J calls and clone size come from that table. The data contain 93,000 or so clones, roughly nine tenths of them singletons. Trimming left V 5 bases short and J 1 base short, with 14 bases between. The CDR3 is 15 amino acids. The V gene's germline CDR1 is SGHAT and CDR2 FQNNGV. The V and J genes are TRBV11-2 and TRBJ2-5; a weak D match, TRBD1 (5 bases). This TCR was recovered from a man aged 45-65 years in a cohort sampled during active COVID-19. Material for sequencing was peripheral blood. CDR3 coding DNA: TGTGCCAGCAGCCTCTTAAATCAGGGCCAAGAGACCCAGTACTTC. Its translation: CASSLLNQGQETQYF.